This paragraph covers one T cell receptor (beta chain) sequence. Its target is not known. The CDR3 extends over 15 amino acids. Germline loops: CDR1 KGHSH, CDR2 LQKENI. The ends lost 3 bases at V and 0 bases at J; junction bases unmatched: 4. This sample was taken from a study of blood T cells in healthy people across ages. Points from the study as a whole: While age rose, TCR beta diversity per million T cells dropped in a roughly linear way.

A second PCR, run for about 7 to 11 cycles, used a sample-barcoded 5' primer plus a J-beta primer mix. TCRdb reanalysed the 5' RACE reads using MiXCR and keeps one entry per CDR3 protein. The sample has about a million distinct CDR3 sequences; roughly 47% are singletons. Sequences were obtained from blood. The rearrangement joins TRBV18 to TRBJ2-7; 8 nucleotides agree with TRBD1. The receptor comes from a woman in her sixties or seventies in good health. The CDR3 DNA sequence: TGTGCCAGCTCACCCACCAGGGGGCTCTCCTACGAGCAGTACTTC. It translates to CASSPTRGLSYEQYF.